The 28 T cell receptor beta chains given below trace back to one sample, sequenced in a study of regulatory T cells in long-lasting Graves disease (dated by TCRdb to about 2021). The time point label here, explained by the study, means: newly diagnosed GD, antithyroid drugs for less than 3 months. RNA was extracted from PBMCs in TRIzol for both TCR sequencing and RNA sequencing. The method was multiplex PCR. Reads for this sample came from an Illumina HiSeq 4000. iRepertoire HTBI primers and Arm-PCR amplification of CDR3 regions were used to construct TCR beta libraries. TCRdb reprocessing: public reads trimmed at Q25 with fastp, clones called with MiXCR, in-frame beta chains kept. Each CDR3 protein appears once, grouped with its most common genes and DNA. This sample holds a few hundred thousand distinct CDR3 sequences; 15% to 20% were observed only once. About 14% of the sample is held by the ten biggest clonotypes.

These data were also filed under a second study, of T cells in Graves' hyperthyroidism and ophthalmopathy.

This specimen was peripheral blood mononuclear cells (PBMCs), taken at new diagnosis, from a patient treated with antithyroid drugs. The origin of the receptors is a woman aged 25-40 years with Graves disease. Donor details come from another sample of the same person, matched by shared clones.

In its sample, this clonotype was seen many times. The CDR3 loop is CASSPGINQPQHF. DNA for the CDR3: TGTGCCAGCTCACCCGGAATCAATCAGCCCCAGCATTTT. The chain couples TRBV18 to TRBJ1-5; D unresolved. Trimming pared 3 bases from V and 3 bases from J, leaving 6 bases between. The CDR3 is made up of 13 amino acids. Looked up from germline, CDR1 is KGHSH and CDR2 is LQKENI.

This clonotype occurred a few times. J is TRBJ1-2 and V is TRBV29-1, with TRBD1 matching over 7 bases. V lost 4 bases to trimming and J lost 6 bases; unmatched junction nucleotides: 17. The CDR3 is 16 residues long. Looked up from germline, CDR1 is SQVTM and CDR2 is ANQGSEA. The CDR3 here is CSVGGTEGAIWHGYTF. CDR3 nucleotide sequence: TGCAGCGTTGGAGGTACGGAGGGGGCGATTTGGCATGGCTACACCTTC.

The genes are TRBV11-2 and TRBJ1-5; D might be TRBD1 (6 bases). Looked up from germline, CDR1 is SGHAT and CDR2 is FQNNGV. V was cut by 5 bases and J by 2 bases, with 13 bases left in between. This CDR3 has 15 amino acids. The CDR3: CASSPRGAGNQPQHF. DNA of the CDR3: TGTGCCAGCAGCCCGCGGGGGGCGGGCAATCAGCCCCAGCATTTT. The whole variable domain, filled in from reference TRBV11-2 and TRBJ1-5, reads EAGVAQSPRYKIIEKRQSVAFWCNPISGHATLYWYQQILGQGPKLLIQFQNNGVVDDSQLPKDRFSAERLKGVDSTLKIQPAKLEDSAVYLCASSPRGAGNQPQHFGDGTRLSIL.

This clonotype showed up many times. V and J are TRBV7-2 and TRBJ2-1; TRBD1 aligns across 9 bases. The CDR3 loop spans 15 amino acids. Trimming cost V 4 bases and J 3 bases; bases outside gene matches: 4. The germline V gene encodes CDR1 SGHTA and CDR2 FQGNSA. The CDR3 region has the DNA TGTGCCAGCAGCTCACAGGGGGCTGGCTACAATGAGCAGTTCTTC. Translating gives CASSSQGAGYNEQFF.

This clonotype was observed a handful of times. J is TRBJ2-5 and V is TRBV6-2 or TRBV6-3; no firm D call. The CDR3 is 13 residues long. V lost 4 bases and J lost 4, with 10 bases in between. Germline V CDR1 and CDR2: MNHEY, SVGEGT. The CDR3 DNA follows: TGTGCCAGCAGTTCCGGGTTTTCAGAGACCCAGTACTTC. Translated: CASSSGFSETQYF.

The chain employs TRBV7-6 and TRBJ2-2; D unresolved. Germline CDR1 reads SGHVS; CDR2 reads FNYEAQ. V dropped 0 bases and J dropped 5 bases, with 13 bases sitting between them. This CDR3 contains 16 residues. As DNA, the CDR3 is TGTGCCAGCAGCTTAGCCCCGGGCCCTTTAACCGGGGAGCTGTTTTTT. Translating it yields CASSLAPGPLTGELFF. Full variable domain (rest looked up from reference TRBV7-6 and TRBJ2-2): GAGVSQSPRYKVTKRGQDVALRCDPISGHVSLYWYRQALGQGPEFLTYFNYEAQQDKSGLPNDRFSAERPEGSISTLTIQRTEQRDSAMYRCASSLAPGPLTGELFFGEGSRLTVL.

This clonotype was seen only once. A far larger clone is one base from this, pointing to a likely read error. CDR3 nucleotide sequence: TGTGCCAGCAGGCCACCGGGACTAGCGATCAATGAGCAGTACTTC. Protein product: CASRPPGLAINEQYF. The chain recombines TRBV5-5 with TRBJ2-3; 10 nucleotides align to TRBD2. The assigned J gene may be wrong: the sequence end matches TRBJ2-7 better. Germline V gene data show CDR1 as SGHKS and CDR2 as YYEKEE (reference sequence). The CDR3 is 15 residues long.

This clonotype was recorded at least ten times. The rearrangement uses TRBV20-1 and TRBJ1-6, with D possibly matching TRBD1 (5 bases). From germline, CDR1 is DFQATT and CDR2 SNEGSKA (reference sequence). The germline V and J ends were trimmed by 7 bases and 7 bases, with 17 bases remaining between them. CDR3 size: 14 residues. Here the CDR3 reads CSGSTGPINSPLHF. The CDR3 coding sequence is TGCAGTGGATCCACAGGCCCGATCAATTCACCCCTCCACTTT.

The V call is TRBV5-1, the J call TRBJ2-1; possibly TRBD1 for D (6 bases). CDR3 length: 14 amino acids. Germline values: CDR1 SGHRS, CDR2 YFSETQ. Trimming left V 4 bases short and J 5 bases short, with 13 bases between. CDR3 protein: CASSVQGAHNEQFF. CDR3 coding DNA: TGCGCCAGCAGCGTACAGGGAGCACACAATGAGCAGTTCTTC.

This clonotype was seen at least ten times. The chain combines TRBV3-1 with TRBJ1-1, with 8 positions matching TRBD1. V was clipped by 4 bases and J by 11 bases; unmatched bases: 12. The CDR3 runs 14 residues. Germline V gene lookup returns CDR1 LGHDT and CDR2 YNNKEL (reference sequence). The CDR3 nucleotides are TGTGCCAGCAGCCCGTACCCTGGACAGGGTACGGCTTTCTTT. The encoded protein is CASSPYPGQGTAFF.

This clonotype was found many times. The chain joins TRBV7-2 to TRBJ2-5, with D perhaps TRBD2 (6 bases). CDR3 size: 17 residues. Trimming stripped 4 bases from V and 4 bases from J, with 22 bases between. Germline CDR1 and CDR2: SGHTA and FQGNSA. The CDR3 DNA follows: TGTGCCAGCAGCTCTCTAATTGCCGGGGAGGACGGAGAGACCCAGTACTTC. Translated: CASSSLIAGEDGETQYF.

This clonotype has at least ten counts. Germline and junction disagree at one end, which may indicate a read error. The rearrangement links TRBV6-5 to TRBJ2-1; 7 positions agree with TRBD1. Germline V CDR1 and CDR2: MNHEY, SVGAGI. The CDR3 runs 14 residues. The CDR3 sequence is CASSLIGGYDEQFF. The CDR3 DNA sequence: TGTGCCAGCAGTTTGATAGGGGGCTACGATGAGCAGTTCTTC.

This clonotype has at least ten counts. J is TRBJ2-1 and V is TRBV5-1; 10 positions match TRBD2. The V gene's germline CDR1 is SGHRS and CDR2 YFSETQ. The CDR3 runs to 15 residues. V lost 4 bases and J lost 5; bases outside the gene matches: 6. In nucleotides, the CDR3 is TGCGCCAGCAGCCCCACTAGCGGGGTTGACAATGAGCAGTTCTTC. Translated, it gives CASSPTSGVDNEQFF.

A few counts support this clonotype. This may come from a read error, since a much larger clone is one base off. The chain joins TRBV20-1 to TRBJ1-1; D unresolved. CDR1 and CDR2 (germline): DFQATT, SNEGSKA (reference sequence). Deletions cut 6 bases from V and 6 bases from J, with 20 bases between. The CDR3 runs 14 residues. CDR3 sequence: CSAIPRRSDAEAFF. CDR3 coding DNA: TGCAGTGCGATACCGAGACGGTCGGACGCTGAAGCTTTCTTT.

The table lists this clonotype with many counts. The chain links TRBV20-1 to TRBJ1-6, with D perhaps TRBD1 (5 bases). The V gene's germline CDR1 is DFQATT and CDR2 SNEGSKA (reference sequence). V was pared by 0 bases and J by 4 bases, with 10 bases between. This CDR3 comprises 15 residues. CDR3 region: CSAREQGMYNSPLHF. The DNA of the CDR3 is TGCAGTGCTAGAGAGCAGGGAATGTATAATTCACCCCTCCACTTT.

The CDR3 region is CSVSGYSYEQYF. The CDR3 DNA reads TGCAGTGTATCAGGGTACTCCTACGAGCAGTACTTC. The chain is built from TRBV20-1 and TRBJ2-7, with a possible D match to TRBD1 (5 bases). Germline CDR1 reads DFQATT; CDR2 reads SNEGSKA (reference sequence). The CDR3 is 12 amino acids. The V gene lost 7 bases and the J gene lost 0 bases, with 10 bases spanning the gap.

The CDR3 sequence is CAISEGGDTEAFF. In nucleotides, the CDR3 is TGTGCCATCAGTGAGGGTGGGGACACTGAAGCTTTCTTT. The V gene is TRBV10-3, the J gene TRBJ1-1; no definite D call. V dropped 2 bases and J dropped 3 bases, with 7 bases sitting between them. Germline V gene sequence: CDR1 ENHRY, CDR2 SYGVKD. The CDR3 is 13 residues long.

This clonotype was seen more than once but under ten times. A much larger clone sits a single nucleotide away, making a read error possible. The genes are TRBV9 and TRBJ2-3; D not certain. Looked up from germline, CDR1 is SGDLS and CDR2 is YYNGEE. The CDR3 has 15 amino acids. V gave up 1 base and J gave up 3 bases, with 12 bases separating them. CDR3 DNA: TGTGCCAGCAGCGTAAGGGCACGTACGACAGATACGCAGTATTTT. This sequence encodes CASSVRARTTDTQYF.

Only a few counts were recorded for this clonotype. This chain links TRBV20-1 with TRBJ2-5; perhaps TRBD2 as D (7 bases). The length of the CDR3 is 16 residues. Trimming took off 6 bases at V and 5 bases at J, with 25 bases between the two ends. Germline assignment: CDR1 DFQATT and CDR2 SNEGSKA (reference sequence). Here the CDR3 reads CSAPGGAGVSSETQYF. CDR3 DNA sequence: TGCAGTGCCCCGGGGGGCGCGGGGGTTTCCTCGGAGACCCAGTACTTC.

This clonotype was detected ten times or more. The chain combines TRBV20-1 with TRBJ1-1; D gene unclear. Per the germline V gene, CDR1 is DFQATT and CDR2 is SNEGSKA (reference sequence). V was trimmed by 5 bases and J by 7 bases, leaving 17 bases between them. This CDR3 has 13 amino acids. The CDR3 region is CSAVPLGSIEAFF. The CDR3 DNA is TGCAGTGCTGTTCCTCTAGGGTCTATTGAAGCTTTCTTT.

This clonotype was recorded only once. One base separates it from a far larger clone, so it is likely a read error. The conserved final phenylalanine or tryptophan is absent from the CDR3, which likely points to a read error. CDR3 in DNA: TGTGCCAGCAGCGAGACCCGCCGGGTGGAGGAGACCCAGTACTTA. Translating it yields CASSETRRVEETQYL. The V and J genes are TRBV5-5 and TRBJ2-5; D remains unclear. Trimming removed 4 bases from V and 5 bases from J, with 18 bases in between. CDR3 length: 15 amino acids. Germline CDR1 reads SGHKS; CDR2 reads YYEKEE (reference sequence).

The sample holds many counts of this clonotype. The genes are TRBV13 and TRBJ2-5; D perhaps matches TRBD1 (6 bases). Germline CDR1 PRHDT, CDR2 FYEKMQ (reference sequence). The length of the CDR3 is 16 residues. With 3 bases removed from V and 5 bases from J, the gap between germline ends came to 19 bases. The DNA for the CDR3 is TGTGCCAGCAGCTTCGAGGGTTTTGGGGGCGGTGAGACCCAGTACTTC. This codes for CASSFEGFGGGETQYF.

This chain joins TRBV7-9 and TRBJ2-3; D possibly corresponds to TRBD1 (5 bases). V was trimmed by 5 bases and J by 2 bases, leaving 17 bases between them. The CDR3 consists of 16 residues. Germline values: CDR1 SEHNR, CDR2 FQNEAQ (reference sequence). In DNA form, the CDR3 reads TGTGCCAGCAGCGACGGACAAGTAGAGAACACAGATACGCAGTATTTT. This codes for CASSDGQVENTDTQYF.

Ten or more counts support this clonotype. The V call is TRBV5-1, the J call TRBJ1-2, with D tentatively TRBD1 (5 bases). Trimming left V 0 bases short and J 3 bases short, with 9 bases between. Germline CDR1 is SGHRS and CDR2 is YFSETQ. The CDR3 loop spans 14 amino acids. CDR3 bases: TGCGCCAGCAGCTTGGCCGTCAGGGACTATGGCTACACCTTC. This encodes CASSLAVRDYGYTF.

The chain recombines TRBV6-2 or TRBV6-3 with TRBJ1-5; D might be TRBD1 (5 bases). The CDR3 sequence is 15 residues long. Germline assignment: CDR1 MNHEY and CDR2 SVGEGT. V lost 2 bases, J lost 6 bases, and 14 bases lay in between. The DNA for the CDR3 is TGTGCCAGCAGTTACGTCGCAGGGTCGTTTCAGCCCCAGCATTTT. Protein sequence: CASSYVAGSFQPQHF.

This CDR3 reads CASSRGLSNYGYTF. CDR3 nucleotide sequence: TGTGCCAGCAGCAGGGGACTATCTAACTATGGCTACACCTTC. This chain joins TRBV5-6 and TRBJ1-2; D is perhaps TRBD1 (5 bases). The CDR3 has 14 amino acids. Germline assignment: CDR1 SGHDT and CDR2 YYEEEE. The germline V and J ends were trimmed by 4 bases and 0 bases, with 10 bases remaining between them.

This clonotype was observed at least ten times. V and J are TRBV5-1 and TRBJ2-7; TRBD1 matches at 7 bases. The CDR3 loop spans 15 amino acids. The V gene's germline CDR1 is SGHRS and CDR2 YFSETQ. V trimming: 4 bases; J trimming: 4 bases; junction bases outside the gene matches: 11. For the CDR3, the DNA is TGCGCCAGCAGCCTGAGACAGGGCGATCCTTACGAGCAGTACTTC. Amino acids: CASSLRQGDPYEQYF.

This CDR3 reads CASSFRDRTDTQYF. Here the CDR3 DNA reads TGTGCCAGCAGCTTCCGGGACAGGACAGATACGCAGTATTTT. This chain connects TRBV2 to TRBJ2-3; 8 bases fit TRBD1. This CDR3 contains 14 residues. Germline lookup yields CDR1 SNHLY and CDR2 FYNNEI. The V and J ends lost 6 bases and 3 bases, in that order; junction bases with no gene match: 5.